This paragraph covers one TCR beta chain sequence. This CDR3 contains 15 residues. Unmatched junction bases numbered 5, after V lost 6 bases and J lost 0 bases. Per germline, CDR1 MNHEY and CDR2 SVGAGI. The entry originates in a study of blood T cell repertoires in COVID-19. The repertoire was sequenced with immunoSEQ multiplex PCR; TCRdb's copy has only in-frame clones and lacks some. The sample has 110,000 to 150,000 clones; around 84% are singletons. The TCR sequence derives from a human donor in a cohort sampled during active COVID-19. The sequencing sample was made of peripheral blood. The rearrangement joins TRBV6-5 to TRBJ2-1; 7 bases map to TRBD2. The DNA of the CDR3 is TGTGCCAGCAGACTCGGGGGGAGCTCCTACAATGAGCAGTTCTTC. Translating it yields CASRLGGSSYNEQFF.